Presented here are 5 T cell receptor beta chains from one specimen sequenced in a study of metastatic and nonmetastatic thyroid tumors. TCRdb called clones again from the PCR reads with MiXCR. The sample consists of some 10,000 clones, around 26% of them appearing once. Nobody among the patients had been given any treatment before thyroid surgery. Sequenced: adjacent normal tissue. These receptors were obtained from a male donor with papillary thyroid cancer or a benign thyroid nodule (not recorded which). Some clones in this sample may be carry-over from other donors' samples.

Of note for this clone: Other DNA variants within this sample encode the same CDR3. This chain joins TRBV11-2 and TRBJ1-2; 9 bases fit TRBD1. The CDR3 spans 16 residues. With V trimmed by 2 bases and J by 6 bases, 10 bases remained unmatched. CDR1 is SGHAT and CDR2 is FQNNGV in the germline V gene. The CDR3 reads CASSLQRDRALHGYTF. The CDR3 DNA follows: TGTGCCAGCAGCTTACAACGGGACAGGGCGTTGCATGGCTACACCTTC.

This clone was counted at least ten times. The rearrangement joins TRBV6-6 to TRBJ2-1; the D is unclear. CDR3 length: 14 residues. Germline values: CDR1 MNHNY, CDR2 SVGAGI (reference sequence). Between the trimmed V and J ends, which lost 3 bases and 2 bases, there was a span of 8 bases. For the CDR3, the DNA is TGTGCCAGCAGTTATGGTGGGACCTACAATGAGCAGTTCTTC. This translates into CASSYGGTYNEQFF.

This CDR3 is CAIRDNNQPQHF. As DNA, the CDR3 is TGTGCCATCAGGGACAACAATCAGCCCCAGCATTTT. This rearrangement joins TRBV10-3 to TRBJ1-5; D may be TRBD1 (5 bases). The CDR3 has 12 residues. Germline CDR1 is ENHRY and CDR2 is SYGVKD. V was cut by 6 bases and J by 3 bases, with 6 bases left in between.

This clone was seen a handful of times. This CDR3 reads CASSQDGISEQFF. In DNA form, the CDR3 reads TGCGCCAGCAGCCAAGATGGGATCAGTGAGCAGTTCTTC. The chain uses TRBV4-3 and TRBJ2-1; D not resolved. Germline CDR1 is LGHNA and CDR2 is YSLEER. The ends were cut back, 0 bases at V and 9 bases at J, with 9 bases in the middle. CDR3 length: 13 residues.

The table lists this clone with a few counts. The chain is built from TRBV11-2 and TRBJ2-2; D possibly corresponds to TRBD2 (6 bases). The CDR3 covers 15 residues. Germline V gene data show CDR1 as SGHAT and CDR2 as FQNNGV. The ends were cut back, 10 bases at V and 1 base at J, with 16 bases in the middle. CDR3 protein: CAIERGLMNTGELFF. The CDR3 nucleotides read TGTGCCATCGAACGGGGACTTATGAACACCGGGGAGCTGTTTTTT. The full variable domain, completed using reference TRBV11-2 and TRBJ2-2, is EAGVAQSPRYKIIEKRQSVAFWCNPISGHATLYWYQQILGQGPKLLIQFQNNGVVDDSQLPKDRFSAERLKGVDSTLKIQPAKLEDSAVYLCAIERGLMNTGELFFGEGSRLTVL.